Sequencing of this TCR beta chain was carried out in a study of T-cell memory formation after mild COVID-19. Researchers used 5'RACE with constant-segment primers to make TCR alpha and TCR beta cDNA libraries that carry sample barcodes and UMIs. TCRdb re-called the 5' RACE reads through MiXCR, storing one row per CDR3 protein. The top ten clones hold about a third of a sample with 65,000 to 90,000 distinct CDR3 sequences, about 14% of them seen once. Study results and limitations: Balance between CD4 and CD8 was seen in clones contracting day 15 to 85, and a CD4+ lean was seen in later expanders.

This clonotype has only a few counts. What it recognizes is unknown. Per the germline V gene, CDR1 is SGDLS and CDR2 is YYNGEE. V lost 4 bases, J lost 4 bases, and 12 bases lay in between. This CDR3 contains 15 residues. The chain uses TRBV9 and TRBJ2-6; D gene uncertain. This receptor was obtained from an adult woman who had mild COVID-19 (a few samples of this study predate the infection). Cell type and time point are not known. The sample was PBMCs or a T cell subset sorted from them (not recorded which). For the CDR3, the DNA is TGTGCCAGCAGCATAACGCGGTTGGGGGCCAACGTCCTGACTTTC. It yields the protein CASSITRLGANVLTF.